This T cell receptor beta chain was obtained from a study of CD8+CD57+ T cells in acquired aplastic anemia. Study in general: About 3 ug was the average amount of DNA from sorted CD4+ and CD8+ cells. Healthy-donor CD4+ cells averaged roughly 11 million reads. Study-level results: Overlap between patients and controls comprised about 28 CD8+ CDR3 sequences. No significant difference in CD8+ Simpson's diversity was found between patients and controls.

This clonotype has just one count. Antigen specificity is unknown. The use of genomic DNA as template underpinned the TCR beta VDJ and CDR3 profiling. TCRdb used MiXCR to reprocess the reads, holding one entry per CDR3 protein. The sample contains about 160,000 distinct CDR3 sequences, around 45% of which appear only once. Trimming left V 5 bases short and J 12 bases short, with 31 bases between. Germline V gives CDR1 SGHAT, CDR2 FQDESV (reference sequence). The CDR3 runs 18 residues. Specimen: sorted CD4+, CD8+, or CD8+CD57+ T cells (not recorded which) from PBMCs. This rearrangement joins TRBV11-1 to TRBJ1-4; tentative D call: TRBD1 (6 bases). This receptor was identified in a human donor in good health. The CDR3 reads CASSLRDNHRQGNEELFF. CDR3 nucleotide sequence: TGTGCCAGCAGCCTCCGGGACAATCACCGCCAGGGGAACGAAGAACTGTTTTTT.